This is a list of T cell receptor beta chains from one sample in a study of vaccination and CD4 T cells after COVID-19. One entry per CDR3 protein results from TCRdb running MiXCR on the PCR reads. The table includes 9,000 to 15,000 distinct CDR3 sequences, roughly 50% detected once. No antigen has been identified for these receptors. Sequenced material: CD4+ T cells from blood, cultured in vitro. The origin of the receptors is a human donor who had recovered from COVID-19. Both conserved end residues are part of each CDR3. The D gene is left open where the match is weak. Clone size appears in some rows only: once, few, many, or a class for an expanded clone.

cdr3_aa: CASTREVNTQYF
cdr3_nt: TGTGCCAGCACGCGGGAGGTCAATACGCAGTATTTT
v_call: TRBV2
j_call: TRBJ2-3
d_call: TRBD2
clone_size: NA

cdr3_aa: CASSSPLAGEYNEQFF
cdr3_nt: TGTGCCAGCAGTTCGCCACTAGCGGGAGAGTACAATGAGCAGTTCTTC
v_call: TRBV6-5
j_call: TRBJ2-1
d_call: TRBD2
clone_size: NA

cdr3_aa: CATSDRDTNYGYTF
cdr3_nt: TGTGCCACCAGTGACCGGGACACCAACTATGGCTACACCTTC
v_call: TRBV24-1
j_call: TRBJ1-2
d_call: NA
clone_size: few

cdr3_aa: CASSPRDRGRRPQHF
cdr3_nt: TGTGCCAGCAGTCCCCGGGACAGGGGTCGCCGGCCCCAGCATTTT
v_call: TRBV12-3/TRBV12-4
j_call: TRBJ1-5
d_call: TRBD1
clone_size: few

cdr3_aa: CASSLAQQLQGGYTF
cdr3_nt: TGTGCCAGCAGCTTAGCTCAACAGTTACAAGGCGGCTACACCTTC
v_call: TRBV7-9
j_call: TRBJ1-2
d_call: NA
clone_size: NA

cdr3_aa: CASRPDTMNTGELFF
cdr3_nt: TGTGCCAGCAGACCAGACACCATGAACACCGGGGAGCTGTTTTTT
v_call: TRBV2
j_call: TRBJ2-2
d_call: NA
clone_size: NA

cdr3_aa: CSARGNRGVGQPQHF
cdr3_nt: TGCAGTGCTAGAGGGAACAGGGGAGTTGGTCAGCCCCAGCATTTT
v_call: TRBV20-1
j_call: TRBJ1-5
d_call: TRBD1
clone_size: few

cdr3_aa: CSARDSNSGANVLTF
cdr3_nt: TGCAGTGCTAGAGATTCCAACTCTGGGGCCAACGTCCTGACTTTC
v_call: TRBV20-1
j_call: TRBJ2-6
d_call: NA
clone_size: NA

cdr3_aa: CASSPTGVNVQPQHF
cdr3_nt: TGTGCCAGCAGCCCGACAGGGGTGAACGTACAGCCCCAGCATTTT
v_call: TRBV28
j_call: TRBJ1-5
d_call: TRBD1
clone_size: NA

cdr3_aa: CSAKDNWSNQPQHF
cdr3_nt: TGCAGTGCTAAAGACAATTGGAGCAATCAGCCCCAGCATTTT
v_call: TRBV20-1
j_call: TRBJ1-5
d_call: NA
clone_size: NA

cdr3_aa: CASSHTFDRGSEAFF
cdr3_nt: TGTGCCAGCAGCCATACTTTTGACAGGGGATCTGAAGCTTTCTTT
v_call: TRBV11-2
j_call: TRBJ1-1
d_call: TRBD1
clone_size: NA

cdr3_aa: CASRPEANYGYTF
cdr3_nt: TGTGCCAGCAGGCCTGAAGCTAACTATGGCTACACCTTC
v_call: TRBV6-1
j_call: TRBJ1-2
d_call: NA
clone_size: NA

cdr3_aa: CASSRTSGRLGETQYF
cdr3_nt: TGTGCCAGCAGTAGGACTAGCGGGAGGCTAGGGGAGACCCAGTACTTC
v_call: TRBV2
j_call: TRBJ2-5
d_call: TRBD2
clone_size: NA

cdr3_aa: CASSERYSNTEAFF
cdr3_nt: TGCGCCAGCAGTGAACGGTACTCAAACACTGAAGCTTTCTTT
v_call: TRBV10-2
j_call: TRBJ1-1
d_call: NA
clone_size: NA

cdr3_aa: CASSSPGQGRETQYF
cdr3_nt: TGTGCCAGCAGTTCTCCGGGACAGGGCCGAGAGACCCAGTACTTC
v_call: TRBV6-2/TRBV6-3
j_call: TRBJ2-5
d_call: TRBD1
clone_size: few

cdr3_aa: CASSGQGATEAFF
cdr3_nt: TGTGCCAGCAGTGGGCAGGGGGCTACTGAAGCTTTCTTT
v_call: TRBV6-1
j_call: TRBJ1-1
d_call: TRBD1
clone_size: NA

cdr3_aa: CASSKIGPPGGIQYF
cdr3_nt: TGTGCCAGCAGCAAAATAGGGCCGCCTGGGGGCATTCAGTACTTC
v_call: TRBV21-1
j_call: TRBJ2-4
d_call: NA
clone_size: NA

cdr3_aa: CATSRDFSSETQYF
cdr3_nt: TGTGCCACCAGCAGAGATTTCAGCTCGGAGACCCAGTACTTC
v_call: TRBV15
j_call: TRBJ2-5
d_call: NA
clone_size: few

cdr3_aa: CSGPSGRSYNEQFF
cdr3_nt: TGCAGTGGACCGAGCGGGAGGTCCTACAATGAGCAGTTCTTC
v_call: TRBV20-1
j_call: TRBJ2-1
d_call: TRBD2
clone_size: once

cdr3_aa: CASSLGGLADYEQYF
cdr3_nt: TGTGCCAGCAGTTTGGGGGGACTAGCGGACTACGAGCAGTACTTC
v_call: TRBV28
j_call: TRBJ2-7
d_call: TRBD2
clone_size: NA

cdr3_aa: CAWRRAAESYGYTF
cdr3_nt: TGTGCCTGGAGGAGGGCTGCAGAGAGCTATGGCTACACCTTC
v_call: TRBV30
j_call: TRBJ1-2
d_call: NA
clone_size: few

cdr3_aa: CASSPNPEETQYF
cdr3_nt: TGTGCCAGCAGCCCTAACCCCGAAGAGACCCAGTACTTC
v_call: TRBV7-9
j_call: TRBJ2-5
d_call: NA
clone_size: NA

cdr3_aa: CASSTASGGKAYF
cdr3_nt: TGTGCCAGCAGCACAGCTAGCGGGGGGAAGGCGTACTTC
v_call: TRBV7-2
j_call: TRBJ2-7
d_call: TRBD2
clone_size: NA

cdr3_aa: CASSQQETQYF
cdr3_nt: TGTGCCAGCAGTCAACAAGAGACCCAGTACTTC
v_call: TRBV6-1
j_call: TRBJ2-5
d_call: NA
clone_size: NA

cdr3_aa: CASRSLEQNNQPQHF
cdr3_nt: TGTGCCAGCAGGAGTTTAGAACAGAACAATCAGCCCCAGCATTTT
v_call: TRBV27
j_call: TRBJ1-5
d_call: NA
clone_size: NA

cdr3_aa: CATSRFPGSTEAFF
cdr3_nt: TGTGCCACCAGCAGATTTCCGGGGAGCACTGAAGCTTTCTTT
v_call: TRBV15
j_call: TRBJ1-1
d_call: NA
clone_size: few

cdr3_aa: CASSLSGDNYEQYF
cdr3_nt: TGTGCCAGCAGCTTAAGCGGGGACAACTACGAGCAGTACTTC
v_call: TRBV7-9
j_call: TRBJ2-7
d_call: NA
clone_size: NA

cdr3_aa: CSATIPGQLTQYF
cdr3_nt: TGCAGTGCTACCATCCCGGGACAACTGACCCAGTACTTC
v_call: TRBV20-1
j_call: TRBJ2-5
d_call: NA
clone_size: NA

cdr3_aa: CASRIPGQGASGGELFF
cdr3_nt: TGTGCCAGCAGAATACCGGGACAGGGGGCTAGTGGCGGGGAGCTGTTTTTT
v_call: TRBV28
j_call: TRBJ2-2
d_call: TRBD1
clone_size: few

cdr3_aa: CASSYRRGGGYTF
cdr3_nt: TGTGCCAGCAGTTATCGTCGGGGAGGAGGCTACACCTTC
v_call: TRBV6-5
j_call: TRBJ1-2
d_call: NA
clone_size: few

cdr3_aa: CASSQPSRSAGELFF
cdr3_nt: TGCGCCAGCAGCCAACCAAGCAGGAGCGCCGGGGAGCTGTTTTTT
v_call: TRBV4-1
j_call: TRBJ2-2
d_call: NA
clone_size: NA

cdr3_aa: CSARLSGTDPLHF
cdr3_nt: TGCAGTGCTAGGTTATCCGGGACGGATCCCCTCCACTTT
v_call: TRBV20-1
j_call: TRBJ1-6
d_call: NA
clone_size: NA

cdr3_aa: CASSGQGINTEAFF
cdr3_nt: TGTGCCAGCAGCGGACAGGGCATTAACACTGAAGCTTTCTTT
v_call: TRBV5-4
j_call: TRBJ1-1
d_call: TRBD1
clone_size: NA

cdr3_aa: CASSSGTGRNTEAFF
cdr3_nt: TGTGCCAGCAGCTCCGGGACAGGGAGGAACACTGAAGCTTTCTTT
v_call: TRBV7-3
j_call: TRBJ1-1
d_call: TRBD1
clone_size: NA

cdr3_aa: CASSLPGPEAETQYF
cdr3_nt: TGTGCCAGCAGTTTACCGGGACCGGAGGCAGAGACCCAGTACTTC
v_call: TRBV27
j_call: TRBJ2-5
d_call: NA
clone_size: NA

cdr3_aa: CSARTSTGGFTEAFF
cdr3_nt: TGCAGTGCTAGAACCTCGACAGGGGGTTTCACTGAAGCTTTCTTT
v_call: TRBV20-1
j_call: TRBJ1-1
d_call: TRBD1
clone_size: NA

cdr3_aa: CASSLEGIRVFPLHF
cdr3_nt: TGTGCCAGCAGCTTAGAGGGAATCCGTGTGTTTCCCCTCCACTTT
v_call: TRBV7-8
j_call: TRBJ1-6
d_call: NA
clone_size: NA

cdr3_aa: CASSLGTAGLTQYF
cdr3_nt: TGTGCCAGCAGCTTAGGTACCGCGGGGCTAACGCAGTATTTT
v_call: TRBV7-8
j_call: TRBJ2-3
d_call: NA
clone_size: NA

cdr3_aa: CASSLWDGTRETQYF
cdr3_nt: TGTGCCAGCAGTTTATGGGACGGGACCCGGGAGACCCAGTACTTC
v_call: TRBV12-3/TRBV12-4
j_call: TRBJ2-5
d_call: NA
clone_size: NA

cdr3_aa: CASSFYSTNTEAFF
cdr3_nt: TGTGCCAGCAGTTTCTACAGTACGAACACTGAAGCTTTCTTT
v_call: TRBV27
j_call: TRBJ1-1
d_call: NA
clone_size: NA

cdr3_aa: CASSGWGLSRRLSSYNEQFF
cdr3_nt: TGTGCCAGCAGTGGCTGGGGACTATCGAGAAGGCTAAGCTCCTACAATGAGCAGTTCTTC
v_call: TRBV6-1
j_call: TRBJ2-1
d_call: TRBD2
clone_size: NA

cdr3_aa: CASRTNLAASYNEQFF
cdr3_nt: TGTGCCAGCAGGACTAACCTAGCCGCTTCCTACAATGAGCAGTTCTTC
v_call: TRBV7-9
j_call: TRBJ2-1
d_call: NA
clone_size: NA

cdr3_aa: CSARSLAGAGETQYF
cdr3_nt: TGCAGTGCTAGAAGCCTAGCGGGAGCGGGTGAGACCCAGTACTTC
v_call: TRBV20-1
j_call: TRBJ2-5
d_call: TRBD2
clone_size: few

cdr3_aa: CASVGQGNTEAFF
cdr3_nt: TGTGCCAGCGTCGGGCAGGGAAACACTGAAGCTTTCTTT
v_call: TRBV7-9
j_call: TRBJ1-1
d_call: NA
clone_size: NA

cdr3_aa: CSATSGTTINEQFF
cdr3_nt: TGCAGTGCGACCTCCGGGACTACGATCAATGAGCAGTTCTTC
v_call: TRBV20-1
j_call: TRBJ2-1
d_call: TRBD2
clone_size: NA

cdr3_aa: CASSRGSGEADTQYF
cdr3_nt: TGTGCCAGCAGCAGAGGTTCAGGGGAGGCAGATACGCAGTATTTT
v_call: TRBV11-3
j_call: TRBJ2-3
d_call: NA
clone_size: NA

cdr3_aa: CAISESASGTKDTQYF
cdr3_nt: TGTGCCATCAGTGAGTCGGCTAGCGGGACCAAAGATACGCAGTATTTT
v_call: TRBV10-3
j_call: TRBJ2-3
d_call: TRBD2
clone_size: NA

cdr3_aa: CASSSTGRDIQYF
cdr3_nt: TGTGCCAGCAGTTCGACAGGGAGGGACATTCAGTACTTC
v_call: TRBV12-3/TRBV12-4
j_call: TRBJ2-4
d_call: NA
clone_size: once

cdr3_aa: CASSRQPNTEAFF
cdr3_nt: TGTGCCAGCAGCCGCCAACCGAACACTGAAGCTTTCTTT
v_call: TRBV7-3
j_call: TRBJ1-1
d_call: NA
clone_size: NA

cdr3_aa: CASSQTTVKSAGANVLTF
cdr3_nt: TGTGCCAGCAGCCAGACGACAGTCAAATCTGCAGGGGCCAACGTCCTGACTTTC
v_call: TRBV7-9
j_call: TRBJ2-6
d_call: NA
clone_size: NA

cdr3_aa: CASSGGQGIYGYTF
cdr3_nt: TGTGCCAGCAGTGGGGGACAAGGGATCTATGGCTACACCTTC
v_call: TRBV12-3/TRBV12-4
j_call: TRBJ1-2
d_call: NA
clone_size: NA

cdr3_aa: CASSATGGAHTEAFF
cdr3_nt: TGTGCCAGCAGTGCGACAGGGGGCGCTCACACTGAAGCTTTCTTT
v_call: TRBV28
j_call: TRBJ1-1
d_call: TRBD1
clone_size: NA

cdr3_aa: CASSEVAGDSPLHF
cdr3_nt: TGTGCCAGCAGTGAGGTGGCAGGAGATTCACCCCTCCACTTT
v_call: TRBV6-4
j_call: TRBJ1-6
d_call: NA
clone_size: NA

cdr3_aa: CASSPLAGGVTGELFF
cdr3_nt: TGCGCCAGCAGCCCACTAGCGGGAGGAGTCACCGGGGAGCTGTTTTTT
v_call: TRBV5-1
j_call: TRBJ2-2
d_call: TRBD2
clone_size: NA

cdr3_aa: CSAPVTGPNTEAFF
cdr3_nt: TGCAGTGCTCCAGTTACAGGGCCGAACACTGAAGCTTTCTTT
v_call: TRBV20-1
j_call: TRBJ1-1
d_call: NA
clone_size: NA

cdr3_aa: CASSSGLAGTDTQYF
cdr3_nt: TGTGCCAGCAGCTCGGGACTAGCGGGCACAGATACGCAGTATTTT
v_call: TRBV7-3
j_call: TRBJ2-3
d_call: TRBD2
clone_size: NA

cdr3_aa: CASSLTGANTEAFF
cdr3_nt: TGTGCCAGCAGTTTGACAGGTGCCAACACTGAAGCTTTCTTT
v_call: TRBV7-9
j_call: TRBJ1-1
d_call: NA
clone_size: few

cdr3_aa: CAISESVGNPSYEQYF
cdr3_nt: TGTGCCATCAGTGAGTCGGTAGGTAACCCCTCCTACGAGCAGTACTTC
v_call: TRBV10-3
j_call: TRBJ2-7
d_call: NA
clone_size: NA

cdr3_aa: CASSYQGTKNIQYF
cdr3_nt: TGTGCCAGCAGTTACCAGGGTACCAAAAACATTCAGTACTTC
v_call: TRBV27
j_call: TRBJ2-4
d_call: NA
clone_size: few

cdr3_aa: CASSYSRVARPHYEQYF
cdr3_nt: TGTGCCAGCAGTTACTCCCGGGTAGCCCGACCCCACTACGAGCAGTACTTC
v_call: TRBV6-5
j_call: TRBJ2-7
d_call: NA
clone_size: NA